The rows below give T cell receptor beta chains drawn from one sample of a study of Graves' ophthalmopathy and Graves' hyperthyroidism. MiXCR was run by TCRdb on the multiplex PCR reads, yielding one entry per CDR3 protein. Of around 670,000 distinct CDR3 sequences listed, roughly 40% are singletons. Input material: peripheral blood. Receptors originate from an adult man with Graves' ophthalmopathy. Each CDR3 is given with its conserved first and last residue. A D gene is named only where the DNA matches it firmly. A row's size may be missing; if present it is once, few, many or a size class.

v_call: TRBV2; j_call: TRBJ2-6; clone_size: many; d_call: NA; cdr3_nt: TGTGCCAGCAGGGCAGACCCCTCTGGGGCCAACGTCCTGACTTTC; cdr3_aa: CASRADPSGANVLTF
v_call: TRBV13; j_call: TRBJ1-1; clone_size: once; d_call: NA; cdr3_nt: TGTGCCAGCACCTTCCCCGGAGGGGAGACTGAAGCTTTCTTT; cdr3_aa: CASTFPGGETEAFF
v_call: TRBV6-6; j_call: TRBJ1-1; clone_size: few; d_call: NA; cdr3_nt: TGTGCCAGCAGTTCCATGACTCTTGGGGACACTGAAGCTTTCTTT; cdr3_aa: CASSSMTLGDTEAFF
v_call: TRBV7-9; j_call: TRBJ2-7; clone_size: NA; d_call: NA; cdr3_nt: TGTGCCAGCTCACCACCGGAACCCACTGGCGAGCAGTACTTC; cdr3_aa: CASSPPEPTGEQYF
v_call: TRBV11-2; j_call: TRBJ1-5; clone_size: NA; d_call: TRBD1; cdr3_nt: TGTGCCAGCAGCCCACAAACCGGGACAGGGGATCAGCCCCAGCATTTT; cdr3_aa: CASSPQTGTGDQPQHF
v_call: TRBV7-9; j_call: TRBJ1-4; clone_size: NA; d_call: TRBD1; cdr3_nt: TGTGCCAGCAGCCCAAAGAGGGGGCATCGGGATGAAAAACTGTTTTTT; cdr3_aa: CASSPKRGHRDEKLFF
v_call: TRBV9; j_call: TRBJ2-2; clone_size: few; d_call: NA; cdr3_nt: TGTGCCAGCAGCATTCGAGGGGAGCCCACCGGGGAGCTGTTTTTT; cdr3_aa: CASSIRGEPTGELFF
v_call: TRBV20-1; j_call: TRBJ2-6; clone_size: NA; d_call: NA; cdr3_nt: TGCAGTGCTAGAGAAAGGTCAACTGGGGCCAACGTCCTGACTTTC; cdr3_aa: CSARERSTGANVLTF
v_call: TRBV19; j_call: TRBJ1-2; clone_size: many; d_call: NA; cdr3_nt: TGTGCCAGTAGTATAGCGCATAATGACTATGGCTACACCTTC; cdr3_aa: CASSIAHNDYGYTF
v_call: TRBV7-2; j_call: TRBJ2-7; clone_size: NA; d_call: TRBD2; cdr3_nt: TGTGCCAGCAGCCCCGGGACTAGAAGTTTCTACGAGCAGTACTTC; cdr3_aa: CASSPGTRSFYEQYF
v_call: TRBV19; j_call: TRBJ1-2; clone_size: few; d_call: NA; cdr3_nt: TGTGCCAGTGCATGGCACTATGGCTACACCTTC; cdr3_aa: CASAWHYGYTF
v_call: TRBV2; j_call: TRBJ1-1; clone_size: NA; d_call: NA; cdr3_nt: TGTGCCAGTCAGGACGTAAGGAGGGAGAGGAGTAACACTGAAGCTTTCTTT; cdr3_aa: CASQDVRRERSNTEAFF
v_call: TRBV24-1; j_call: TRBJ1-5; clone_size: NA; d_call: TRBD1; cdr3_nt: TGTGCCAGCAGGGGACAGGGGGCCGAGAATCAGCCCCAGCATTTT; cdr3_aa: CASRGQGAENQPQHF
v_call: TRBV4-1; j_call: TRBJ2-7; clone_size: NA; d_call: NA; cdr3_nt: TGCGCCAGCAGCGAGCGGAACACCTACGAGCAGTACTTC; cdr3_aa: CASSERNTYEQYF
v_call: TRBV7-9; j_call: TRBJ1-2; clone_size: many; d_call: NA; cdr3_nt: TGTGCCAGCAGCCGAGGGACACCCTATGGCTACACCTTC; cdr3_aa: CASSRGTPYGYTF
v_call: TRBV19; j_call: TRBJ1-5; clone_size: few; d_call: TRBD1; cdr3_nt: TGTGCCAGCAGCTTGGGAGGGGGCGGAGGTTGGTCAAGCAATCAGCCCCAGCATTTT; cdr3_aa: CASSLGGGGGWSSNQPQHF
v_call: TRBV10-3; j_call: TRBJ1-1; clone_size: NA; d_call: TRBD1; cdr3_nt: TGTGCCATCGGCCGGGACAGGGGCACTGAAGCTTTCTTT; cdr3_aa: CAIGRDRGTEAFF
v_call: TRBV29-1; j_call: TRBJ2-6; clone_size: NA; d_call: NA; cdr3_nt: TGCAGCGTTGAAGGCTGGGTCGGGGCCAACGTCCTGACTTTC; cdr3_aa: CSVEGWVGANVLTF
v_call: TRBV5-8; j_call: TRBJ2-5; clone_size: few; d_call: NA; cdr3_nt: TGTGCCAGCAGCTTTATCCAAGAGACCCAGTACTTC; cdr3_aa: CASSFIQETQYF
v_call: TRBV20-1; j_call: TRBJ1-4; clone_size: few; d_call: NA; cdr3_nt: TGCAGTGCACAGCATGCAACTAATGAAAAACTGTTTTTT; cdr3_aa: CSAQHATNEKLFF
v_call: TRBV10-3; j_call: TRBJ1-2; clone_size: NA; d_call: TRBD1; cdr3_nt: TGTGCCATCTTTAGCCCCGGACAGGGGGCATATGGCTACACCTTC; cdr3_aa: CAIFSPGQGAYGYTF
v_call: TRBV29-1; j_call: TRBJ2-3; clone_size: few; d_call: NA; cdr3_nt: TGCAGCGCCACTGGTGGGTCTACAGACCCAGATACGCAGTATTTT; cdr3_aa: CSATGGSTDPDTQYF